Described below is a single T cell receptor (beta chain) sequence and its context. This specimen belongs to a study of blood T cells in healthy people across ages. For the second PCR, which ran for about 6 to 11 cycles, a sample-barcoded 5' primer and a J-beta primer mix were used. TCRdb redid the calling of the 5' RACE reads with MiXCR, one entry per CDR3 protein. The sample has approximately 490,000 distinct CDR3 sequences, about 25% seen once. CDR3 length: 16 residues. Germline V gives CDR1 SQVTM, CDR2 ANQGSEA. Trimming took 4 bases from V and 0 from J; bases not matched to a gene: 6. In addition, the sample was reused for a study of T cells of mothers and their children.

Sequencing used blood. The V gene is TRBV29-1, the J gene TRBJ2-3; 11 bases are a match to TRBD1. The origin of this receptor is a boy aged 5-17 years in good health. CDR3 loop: CSVAKGQGVSTDTQYF. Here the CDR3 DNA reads TGCAGCGTTGCCAAGGGACAGGGGGTTAGCACAGATACGCAGTATTTT.